Included here is one T cell receptor beta chain sequence, with context. Its antigen is unidentified. The sample originates from a study of cytomegalovirus exposure and HLA in healthy donors. The CDR3 totals 17 residues. Germline V gene data show CDR1 as SGHVS and CDR2 as FQNEAQ. Germline trimming cut 5 bases from V and 4 bases from J; bases unmatched to any gene: 14. Whole-study findings and limits: In an earlier analysis, in around 590 donors, most V segments appeared productive either ~90% or ~30% of the time. Most TCRs appeared rarely, but some public TCRs recurred in many donors. An analysis that was carried out later associated 16,951 TCR beta sequences with HLA alleles at 0.05 false discovery rate. The study listed roughly 160 cytomegalovirus-associated TCR beta chains.

The PCR used 60 Vbeta and 13 Jbeta primers. Method: immunoSEQ multiplex PCR; TCRdb's copy keeps in-frame clones and lacks some. The data contain fewer than 100,000 clones, about 7.6% of them seen just once; the ten biggest clones take up about 2.5%. The sequence derives from a middle-aged man in good health and CMV-seronegative. The chain has TRBV7-8 and TRBJ2-7, with 10 positions matching TRBD2. The specimen sequenced was PBMCs. The CDR3 loop reads CASSIGLAGGRSYEQYF. The CDR3 coding sequence is TGTGCCAGCAGCATAGGCTTAGCGGGGGGCAGGAGTTACGAGCAGTACTTC.